This T cell receptor beta chain derives from a study of T cell clusters in autoimmune cytopenias. Some 38,000 genome equivalents of blood DNA were amplified for TRB. TRB rearrangements were amplified by touch-down multiplex PCR with mixed TRB-A/B primers. For each CDR3 protein, TCRdb gives one entry from its re-call of the multiplex PCR reads, without DNA. Its clone listing holds about 660 distinct CDR3 sequences. These same data were also listed under a study on T cell repertoires in aging, cancer and after chemotherapy.

Sequencing was performed on peripheral blood. This sequence originates from a human donor in good health.

CDR3 amino acids: CASSEGELGYSPLHF. The gene calls are TRBV2 and TRBJ1-6. The CDR3 length is 15 residues. Germline V CDR1 and CDR2: SNHLY, FYNNEI.